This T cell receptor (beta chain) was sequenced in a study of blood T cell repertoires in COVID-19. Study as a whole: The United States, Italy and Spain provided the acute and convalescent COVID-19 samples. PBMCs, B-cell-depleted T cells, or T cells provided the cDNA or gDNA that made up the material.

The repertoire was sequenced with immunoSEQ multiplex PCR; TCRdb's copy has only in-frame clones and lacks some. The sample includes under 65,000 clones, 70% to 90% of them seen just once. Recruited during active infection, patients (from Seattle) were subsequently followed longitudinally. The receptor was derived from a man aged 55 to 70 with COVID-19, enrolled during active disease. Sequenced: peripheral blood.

CDR3 DNA sequence: TGTGCCAGCAGCCCTCAGGGACATGGGAATTCACCCCTCCACTTT. The encoded protein is CASSPQGHGNSPLHF. The chain recombines TRBV5-6 with TRBJ1-6; maybe TRBD1 (6 bases). The CDR3 contains 15 residues. Germline assignment: CDR1 SGHDT and CDR2 YYEEEE. Trimming stripped 4 bases from V and 7 bases from J, with 15 bases between.